What follows is one TCR beta chain and its context. Its antigen is currently unknown. TCRdb reworked the 5' RACE reads into one entry per CDR3 protein, no DNA. With 150,000 to 180,000 distinct CDR3 sequences in the sample, the ten largest clones hold 37%. This specimen comes from a study of T cells expressing NK-cell markers. Study conclusions and caveats: These clonotypes, the leaders elsewhere, also led the CD3+CD56-NKG2C+ fraction in several donors.

The TCR was taken from a woman in her forties or fifties in good health. Sequencing input: blood T cells: a sorted CD56 or NKG2C T cell subset, CD4+ or CD8+ T cells, or bulk PBMC T cells (not recorded which).

This CDR3 reads CASSPDSGNTIYF. The chain links TRBV5-1 to TRBJ1-3. CDR1 is SGHRS and CDR2 is YFSETQ in the germline V gene. The CDR3 is 13 amino acids.